This T cell receptor beta chain was retrieved from a study of OX40 agonist ivuxolimab in advanced cancers. At the level of the study: The treatment was a fully human IgG2 OX40 agonist, ivuxolimab. Earlier anti-PD-1, anti-PD-L1 or anti-CTLA-4 therapy was permitted; around 40% had received some. General observations from the study: In CD8+ T cells, expanded clones were on average more numerous than in CD4+.

TCRdb's table, derived via immunoSEQ multiplex PCR, lists solely in-frame clones and lacks some. The table includes about 31,000 clones, approximately 90% detected once. Worth noting for this clone: Its antigen is unknown.

The V end lost 3 bases, the J end lost 4 bases, and 18 bases lay between the germline ends. CDR3 length: 16 residues. Germline V gene sequence: CDR1 LNHDA, CDR2 SQIVND (reference sequence). This clonotype originated in an adult with an advanced solid tumor such as melanoma, head and neck, liver or kidney cancer. The sequences come from CD4+ or CD8+ T cells sorted from blood, collected in a trial of the OX40 agonist ivuxolimab. The rearrangement links TRBV19 to TRBJ1-1, with D perhaps matching TRBD1 (5 bases). CDR3 residues: CASSIGPGGEATEAFF. The DNA for the CDR3 is TGTGCCAGTAGTATCGGGCCGGGGGGAGAGGCCACTGAAGCTTTCTTT.